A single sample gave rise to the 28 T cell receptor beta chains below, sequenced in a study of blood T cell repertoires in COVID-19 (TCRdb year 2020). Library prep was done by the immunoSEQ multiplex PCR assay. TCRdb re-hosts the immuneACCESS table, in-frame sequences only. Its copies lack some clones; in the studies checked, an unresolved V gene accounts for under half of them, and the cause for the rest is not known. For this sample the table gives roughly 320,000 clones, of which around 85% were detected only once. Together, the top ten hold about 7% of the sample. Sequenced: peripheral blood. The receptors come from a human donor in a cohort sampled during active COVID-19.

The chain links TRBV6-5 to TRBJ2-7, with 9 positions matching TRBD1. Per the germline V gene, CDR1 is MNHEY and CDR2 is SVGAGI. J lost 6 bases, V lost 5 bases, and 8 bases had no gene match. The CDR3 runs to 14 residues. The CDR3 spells CASSKLKTGGEQYF. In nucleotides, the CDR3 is TGTGCCAGCAGTAAACTGAAGACAGGGGGCGAGCAGTACTTC.

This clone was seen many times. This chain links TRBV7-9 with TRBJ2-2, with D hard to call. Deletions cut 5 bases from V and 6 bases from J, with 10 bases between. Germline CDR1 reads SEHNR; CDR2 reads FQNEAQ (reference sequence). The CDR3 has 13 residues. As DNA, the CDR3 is TGTGCCAGCAGCAGCATTGCCTCCGGGGAGCTGTTTTTT. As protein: CASSSIASGELFF.

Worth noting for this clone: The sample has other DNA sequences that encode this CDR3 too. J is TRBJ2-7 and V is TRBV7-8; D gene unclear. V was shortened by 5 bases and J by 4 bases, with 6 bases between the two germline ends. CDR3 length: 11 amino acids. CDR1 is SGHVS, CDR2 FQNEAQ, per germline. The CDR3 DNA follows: TGTGCCAGCAGCCCCTATTACGAGCAGTACTTC. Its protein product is CASSPYYEQYF.

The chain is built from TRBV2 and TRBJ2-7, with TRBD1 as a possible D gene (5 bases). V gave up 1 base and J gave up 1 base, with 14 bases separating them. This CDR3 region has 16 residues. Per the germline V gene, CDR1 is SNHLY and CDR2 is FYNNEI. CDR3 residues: CASSEVAWGRSYEQYF. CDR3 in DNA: TGTGCCAGCAGTGAAGTAGCATGGGGCAGGTCCTACGAGCAGTACTTC.

The CDR3 reads CASGHAVTGYTF. The CDR3 nucleotides are TGTGCTAGTGGCCACGCGGTAACGGGCTACACCTTC. This rearrangement joins TRBV12-5 to TRBJ1-2, with unresolved D. The CDR3 runs 12 residues. Per germline, CDR1 LGHNT and CDR2 FRNRAP. V lost 6 bases to trimming and J lost 8 bases, with 13 bases between them.

This CDR3 is CASRGGPGQETQYF. CDR3 coding DNA: TGTGCCAGCAGGGGGGGGCCAGGGCAAGAGACCCAGTACTTC. V and J are TRBV7-9 and TRBJ2-5, with D perhaps TRBD2 (7 bases). V dropped 6 bases and J dropped 2 bases, with 13 bases sitting between them. CDR3 length: 14 residues. From germline, CDR1 is SEHNR and CDR2 FQNEAQ (reference sequence).

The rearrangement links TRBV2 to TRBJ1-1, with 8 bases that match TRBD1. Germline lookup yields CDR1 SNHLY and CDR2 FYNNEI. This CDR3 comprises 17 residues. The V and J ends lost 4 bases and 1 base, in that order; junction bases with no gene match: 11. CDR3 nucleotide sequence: TGTGCCAGCAGTGCCTTTGGACAGGGCGGACCGAACACTGAAGCTTTCTTT. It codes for CASSAFGQGGPNTEAFF.

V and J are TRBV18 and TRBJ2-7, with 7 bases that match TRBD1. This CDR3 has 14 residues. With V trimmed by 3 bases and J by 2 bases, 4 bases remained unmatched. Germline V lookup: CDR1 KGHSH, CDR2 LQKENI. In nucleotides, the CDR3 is TGTGCCAGCTCACCGGACAGGCTAGCCTACGAGCAGTACTTC. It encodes CASSPDRLAYEQYF.

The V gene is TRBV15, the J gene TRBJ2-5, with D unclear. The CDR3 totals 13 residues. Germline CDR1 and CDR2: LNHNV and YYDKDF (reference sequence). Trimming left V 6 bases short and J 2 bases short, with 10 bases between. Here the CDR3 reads CATSLRSQETQYF. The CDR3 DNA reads TGTGCCACCAGTCTCAGAAGTCAAGAGACCCAGTACTTC.

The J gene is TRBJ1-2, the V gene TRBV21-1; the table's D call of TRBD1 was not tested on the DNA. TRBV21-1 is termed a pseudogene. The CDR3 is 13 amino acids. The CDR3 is CASSKTGGDGYTF. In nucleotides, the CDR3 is TGTGCCAGCAGCAAAACAGGGGGCGATGGCTACACCTTC.

The DNA for the CDR3 is TGTGCCAGCAGTAGACAGGGGGTGGGCAATCAGCCCCAGCATTTT. Its protein product is CASSRQGVGNQPQHF. This chain links TRBV2 with TRBJ1-5; 9 positions agree with TRBD1. The CDR3 loop spans 15 amino acids. Germline CDR1 is SNHLY and CDR2 is FYNNEI. With 5 bases clipped from V and 2 bases from J, the junction kept 4 bases outside the gene matches.

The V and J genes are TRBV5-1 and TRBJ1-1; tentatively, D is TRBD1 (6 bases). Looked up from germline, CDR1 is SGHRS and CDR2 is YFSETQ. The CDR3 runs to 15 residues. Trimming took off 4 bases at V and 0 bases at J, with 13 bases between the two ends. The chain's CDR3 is CASSTAQGVNTEAFF. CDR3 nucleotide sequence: TGCGCCAGCAGCACCGCACAGGGCGTGAACACTGAAGCTTTCTTT.

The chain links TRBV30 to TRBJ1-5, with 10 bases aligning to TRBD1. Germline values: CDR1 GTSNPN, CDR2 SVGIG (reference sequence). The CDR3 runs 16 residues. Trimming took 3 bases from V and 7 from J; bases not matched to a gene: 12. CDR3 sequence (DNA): TGTGCCTGGAGAGGTACCGGGACAGGGGCCCTGCAGCCCCAGCATTTT. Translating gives CAWRGTGTGALQPQHF.

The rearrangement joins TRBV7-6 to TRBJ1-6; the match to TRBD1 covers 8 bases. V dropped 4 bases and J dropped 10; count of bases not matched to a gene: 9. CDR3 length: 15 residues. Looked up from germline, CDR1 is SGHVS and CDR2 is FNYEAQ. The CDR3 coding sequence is TGTGCCAGCAGCTCCGCCTCAGGGGGCGGATCACCCCTCCACTTT. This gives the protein CASSSASGGGSPLHF.

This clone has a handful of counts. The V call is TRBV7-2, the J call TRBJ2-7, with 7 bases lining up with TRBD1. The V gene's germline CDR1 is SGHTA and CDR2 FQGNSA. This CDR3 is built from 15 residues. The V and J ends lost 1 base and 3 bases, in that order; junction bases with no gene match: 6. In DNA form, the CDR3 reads TGTGCCAGCAGCTTAGGTCCCAGGGGGAGCTACGAGCAGTACTTC. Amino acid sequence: CASSLGPRGSYEQYF.

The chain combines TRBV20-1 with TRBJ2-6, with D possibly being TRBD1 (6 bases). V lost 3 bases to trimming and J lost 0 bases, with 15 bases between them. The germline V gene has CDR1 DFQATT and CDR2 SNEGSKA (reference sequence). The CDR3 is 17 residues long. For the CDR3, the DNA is TGCAGTGCTAGTTCCGGGACACTCCGCTCTGGGGCCAACGTCCTGACTTTC. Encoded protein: CSASSGTLRSGANVLTF.

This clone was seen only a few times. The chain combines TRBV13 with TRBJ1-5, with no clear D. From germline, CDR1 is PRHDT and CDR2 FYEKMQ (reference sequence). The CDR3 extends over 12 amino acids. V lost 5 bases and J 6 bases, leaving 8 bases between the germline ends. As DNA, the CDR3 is TGTGCCAGCAGCATACTAGGTCAGCCCCAGCATTTT. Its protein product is CASSILGQPQHF.

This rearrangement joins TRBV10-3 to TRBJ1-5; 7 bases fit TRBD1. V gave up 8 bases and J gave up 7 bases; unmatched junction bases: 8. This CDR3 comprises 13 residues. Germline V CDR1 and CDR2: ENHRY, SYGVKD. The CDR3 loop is CAIGPDRRQPQHF. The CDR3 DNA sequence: TGTGCCATCGGCCCGGACAGGAGGCAGCCCCAGCATTTT.

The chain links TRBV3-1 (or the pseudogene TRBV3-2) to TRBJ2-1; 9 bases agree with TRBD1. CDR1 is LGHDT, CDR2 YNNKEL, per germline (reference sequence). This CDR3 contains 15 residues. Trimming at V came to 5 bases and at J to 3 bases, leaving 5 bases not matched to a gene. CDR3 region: CASSAGTGYYNEQFF. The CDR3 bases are TGTGCCAGCAGCGCCGGGACAGGGTACTACAATGAGCAGTTCTTC.

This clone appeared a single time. CDR3 residues: CASRRLAGGLYDEQFF. The CDR3 DNA reads as TGTGCCAGCAGGAGACTAGCGGGGGGGCTTTACGATGAGCAGTTCTTC. The chain uses TRBV6-6 and TRBJ2-1; TRBD2 matches 14 bases. From germline, CDR1 is MNHNY and CDR2 SVGAGI (reference sequence). This CDR3 has 16 residues. J lost 8 bases, V lost 6 bases, and 9 bases had no gene match.

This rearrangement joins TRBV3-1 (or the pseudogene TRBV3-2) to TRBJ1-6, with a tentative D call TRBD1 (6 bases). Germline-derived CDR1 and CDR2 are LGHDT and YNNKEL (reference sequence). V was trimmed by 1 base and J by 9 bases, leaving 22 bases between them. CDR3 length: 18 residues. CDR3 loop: CASSQGVLVQGSFSPLHF. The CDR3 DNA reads TGTGCCAGCAGCCAAGGGGTTTTAGTACAGGGTTCCTTTTCACCCCTCCACTTT.

In nucleotides, the CDR3 is TGTGCCAGCAGCTTAACACGCGCCGGACTAGGGTTTTACGAGCAGTACTTC. This translates into CASSLTRAGLGFYEQYF. V and J are TRBV7-8 and TRBJ2-7; 7 bases match TRBD2. Germline V lookup: CDR1 SGHVS, CDR2 FQNEAQ. This CDR3 is built from 17 residues. J gave up 4 bases and V 2 bases, and 14 bases lay outside the gene matches.

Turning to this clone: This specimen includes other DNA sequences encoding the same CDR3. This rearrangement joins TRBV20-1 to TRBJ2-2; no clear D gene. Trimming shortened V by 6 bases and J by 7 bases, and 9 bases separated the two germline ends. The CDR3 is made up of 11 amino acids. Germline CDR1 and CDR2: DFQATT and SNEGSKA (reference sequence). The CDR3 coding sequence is TGCAGTGCCCGGAGAGGCGGGGAGCTGTTTTTT. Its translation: CSARRGGELFF.

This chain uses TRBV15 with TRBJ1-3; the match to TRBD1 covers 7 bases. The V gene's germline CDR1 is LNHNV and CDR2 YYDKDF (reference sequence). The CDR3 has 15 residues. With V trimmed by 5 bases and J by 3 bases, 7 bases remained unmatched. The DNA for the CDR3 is TGTGCCACCAGCCGGGGACAGTTCTTTGGAAACACCATATATTTT. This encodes CATSRGQFFGNTIYF.

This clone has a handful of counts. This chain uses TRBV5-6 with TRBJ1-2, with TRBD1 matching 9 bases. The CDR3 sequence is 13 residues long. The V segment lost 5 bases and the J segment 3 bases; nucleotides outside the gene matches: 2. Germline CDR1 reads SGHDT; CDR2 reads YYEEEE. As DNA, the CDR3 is TGTGCCAGCAGGGGACAGGGAGACTATGGCTACACCTTC. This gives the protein CASRGQGDYGYTF.

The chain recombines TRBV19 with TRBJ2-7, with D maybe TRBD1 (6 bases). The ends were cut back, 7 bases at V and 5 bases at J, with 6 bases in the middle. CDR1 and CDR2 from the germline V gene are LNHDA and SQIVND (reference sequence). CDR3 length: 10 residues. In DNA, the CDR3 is TGTGCCAGTACAGGGGACGAGCAGTACTTC. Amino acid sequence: CASTGDEQYF.

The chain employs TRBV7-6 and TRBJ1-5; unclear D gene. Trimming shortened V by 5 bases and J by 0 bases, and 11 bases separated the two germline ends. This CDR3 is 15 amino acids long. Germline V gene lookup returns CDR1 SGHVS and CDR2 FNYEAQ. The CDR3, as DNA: TGTGCCAGCAGCCGCCTAGCGGATAGCAATCAGCCCCAGCATTTT. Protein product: CASSRLADSNQPQHF. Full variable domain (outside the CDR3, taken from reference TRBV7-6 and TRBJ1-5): GAGVSQSPRYKVTKRGQDVALRCDPISGHVSLYWYRQALGQGPEFLTYFNYEAQQDKSGLPNDRFSAERPEGSISTLTIQRTEQRDSAMYRCASSRLADSNQPQHFGDGTRLSIL.

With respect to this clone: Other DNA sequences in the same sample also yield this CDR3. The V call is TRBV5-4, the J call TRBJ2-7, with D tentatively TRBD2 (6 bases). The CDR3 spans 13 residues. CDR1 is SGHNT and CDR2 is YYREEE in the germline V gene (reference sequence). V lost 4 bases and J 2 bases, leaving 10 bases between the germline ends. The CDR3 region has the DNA TGTGCCAGCAGCCTAGGGGAGGCCTACGAGCAGTACTTC. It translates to CASSLGEAYEQYF.